This entry lists 26 T cell receptor beta chains sequenced from one sample in a study of patients and donors after allogeneic stem cell transplantation. From the RT-PCR reads, TCRdb called clonotypes with MiXCR, one entry per CDR3 protein. The sample contains over 350,000 distinct CDR3 sequences, roughly 16% of which appear only once. The sample taken for sequencing was blood, either unsorted or a sorted T cell fraction (not recorded which). These receptors originate from a human donor who was either an allogeneic HSCT recipient or a stem cell or donor lymphocyte infusion donor (not recorded which). It is not recorded whose cells these are; they may come from a transplant donor.

V gene TRBV6-1 combines with J gene TRBJ2-3; 10 nucleotides align to TRBD2. Losses at the gene ends were 7 bases for V and 1 base for J; bases not matched to a gene: 5. The CDR3 is made up of 15 amino acids. The germline V gene has CDR1 MNHNS and CDR2 SASEGT. The CDR3 nucleotides are TGTGCCAGCAATAGCGGGGGGCTCGGCACAGATACGCAGTATTTT. The encoded protein is CASNSGGLGTDTQYF.

This clonotype has a handful of counts. The gene calls are TRBV6-1 and TRBJ2-3, with a weak D call TRBD2 (6 bases). Per the germline V gene, CDR1 is MNHNS and CDR2 is SASEGT. CDR3 length: 17 amino acids. Trimming cost V 6 bases and J 0 bases, with 19 bases left between them. CDR3: CASSHTSRQSSTDTQYF. For the CDR3, the DNA is TGTGCCAGCAGCCACACTAGCAGACAATCTAGCACAGATACGCAGTATTTT.

This clonotype was recorded a few times. The genes are TRBV6-2 or TRBV6-3 and TRBJ2-1; perhaps TRBD2 as D (6 bases). The CDR3 is made up of 13 amino acids. Trimming stripped 4 bases from V and 9 bases from J, with 13 bases between. CDR1 is MNHEY and CDR2 is SVGEGT in the germline V gene. The CDR3 spells CASSSLRAGEQFF. CDR3 coding DNA: TGTGCCAGCAGTTCTCTCCGAGCGGGTGAGCAGTTCTTC.

This clonotype has just a few counts. This chain connects TRBV4-2 to TRBJ2-7, with a weak D call TRBD1 (6 bases). CDR1 is LGHNA and CDR2 is YNFKEQ in the germline V gene. With 3 bases removed from V and 2 bases from J, the gap between germline ends came to 14 bases. This CDR3 is 15 amino acids long. CDR3 coding DNA: TGTGCCAGCAGCCAGGCCGGCGGACAGACCTACGAGCAGTACTTC. Protein sequence: CASSQAGGQTYEQYF.

This clonotype has just a few counts. This rearrangement joins TRBV2 to TRBJ1-1; D is unclear. Germline CDR1 is SNHLY and CDR2 is FYNNEI. This CDR3 is built from 13 residues. Trimming took off 6 bases at V and 4 bases at J, with 12 bases between the two ends. DNA for the CDR3: TGTGCCAGCAGGGCCGACTTGAGCACTGAAGCTTTCTTT. Residues: CASRADLSTEAFF.

This clonotype has a handful of counts. The rearrangement uses TRBV7-9 and TRBJ1-1; 9 nucleotides match TRBD1. Germline-derived CDR1 and CDR2 are SEHNR and FQNEAQ (reference sequence). There are 17 residues in the CDR3. V trimming: 4 bases; J trimming: 10 bases; junction bases outside the gene matches: 19. Written as DNA, the CDR3 is TGTGCCAGCAGCTCGGGGACGGGACAGGGCGTCCAAATTGGAGCTTTCTTT. As protein: CASSSGTGQGVQIGAFF.

This clonotype was seen a handful of times. The chain is built from TRBV28 and TRBJ2-7; the D gene is possibly TRBD2 (7 bases). CDR3 length: 14 amino acids. Trimming stripped 6 bases from V and 5 bases from J, with 17 bases between. Germline values: CDR1 MDHEN, CDR2 SYDVKM. CDR3 nucleotide sequence: TGTGCCAGCAGCTGGGGGGGGCTGGTGCACGAGCAGTACTTC. This codes for CASSWGGLVHEQYF.

The chain uses TRBV6-5 and TRBJ1-5, with D possibly TRBD1 on 5 matching bases. Germline V gene data show CDR1 as MNHEY and CDR2 as SVGAGI. Trimming removed 0 bases at V and 4 bases at J, with 13 bases between. CDR3 length equals 16 residues. In DNA, the CDR3 is TGTGCCAGCAGTTACTCGAATCCGAGGGGAAATCAGCCCCAGCATTTT. Protein sequence: CASSYSNPRGNQPQHF.

The rearrangement uses TRBV12-3 or TRBV12-4 and TRBJ2-3, with 11 bases lining up with TRBD2. This CDR3 is built from 16 residues. V lost 7 bases, J lost 2 bases, and 8 bases stayed unmatched. The chain's CDR3 is CASTPPSGRSTDTQYF. The CDR3 nucleotides read TGTGCCAGCACCCCACCTAGCGGGAGGTCCACAGATACGCAGTATTTT.

This chain links TRBV6-1 with TRBJ2-2; D uncertain. The CDR3 consists of 15 residues. Looked up from germline, CDR1 is MNHNS and CDR2 is SASEGT. The V end was cut by 7 bases, the J end by 3 bases, with 15 bases between. The CDR3 is CASTPGWSDTGELFF. Written as DNA, the CDR3 is TGTGCCAGCACCCCCGGATGGAGTGACACCGGGGAGCTGTTTTTT.

This clonotype was picked up a small number of times. This sequence joins TRBV29-1 and TRBJ2-5; possibly TRBD1 for D (5 bases). V was clipped by 0 bases and J by 2 bases, with 7 bases between them. The germline gives CDR1 SQVTM, CDR2 ANQGSEA. This CDR3 contains 13 residues. For the CDR3, the DNA is TGCAGCGTTGAAGACAGGGTACAAGAGACCCAGTACTTC. It yields the protein CSVEDRVQETQYF.

This clonotype has just a few counts. V is TRBV5-1 and J is TRBJ2-1, with D uncertain. Trimming removed 4 bases at V and 3 bases at J, with 8 bases between. Germline assignment: CDR1 SGHRS and CDR2 YFSETQ. There are 13 residues in the CDR3. The CDR3 spells CASSLTRYNEQFF. The CDR3 DNA reads as TGCGCCAGCAGCCTAACCCGCTACAATGAGCAGTTCTTC.

This chain connects TRBV20-1 to TRBJ1-5, with D hard to call. V was clipped by 7 bases and J by 3 bases, with 10 bases between them. Germline-derived CDR1 and CDR2 are DFQATT and SNEGSKA (reference sequence). This CDR3 region has 12 residues. In nucleotides, the CDR3 is TGCAGTGTACGGGCACTCAATCAGCCCCAGCATTTT. This encodes CSVRALNQPQHF.

This clonotype was seen ten or more times. This chain uses TRBV3-1 with TRBJ2-7, with D uncertain. V gave up 1 base and J gave up 3 bases, with 4 bases separating them. Germline V gene lookup returns CDR1 LGHDT and CDR2 YNNKEL (reference sequence). The CDR3 totals 12 residues. The DNA of the CDR3 is TGTGCCAGCAGCCAAGGTGTCTACGAGCAGTACTTC. This gives the protein CASSQGVYEQYF.

The chain joins TRBV27 to TRBJ2-7; possibly TRBD2 for D (6 bases). V shed 0 bases and J shed 7 bases, with 10 bases lying between them. This CDR3 has 13 residues. Germline V gene sequence: CDR1 MNHEY, CDR2 SMNVEV (reference sequence). CDR3 coding DNA: TGTGCCAGCAGTTTATCGATCGGGGGAGAGCAGTACTTC. Translation gives CASSLSIGGEQYF.

This rearrangement joins TRBV20-1 to TRBJ2-7; tentatively, D is TRBD2 (6 bases). With 7 bases removed from V and 4 bases from J, the gap between germline ends came to 14 bases. The V gene's germline CDR1 is DFQATT and CDR2 SNEGSKA (reference sequence). This CDR3 region has 12 residues. The CDR3: CSVGGGTYEQYF. The DNA for the CDR3 is TGCAGTGTGGGGGGAGGTACTTACGAGCAGTACTTC.

The table lists this clonotype with many counts. The V call is TRBV7-9, the J call TRBJ2-7; TRBD2 might be the D (5 bases). Trimming pared 6 bases from V and 12 bases from J, leaving 18 bases between. The germline gives CDR1 SEHNR, CDR2 FQNEAQ (reference sequence). The CDR3 totals 12 residues. CDR3 coding DNA: TGTGCCAGCAGTCCAACCGGGAAACGAGGGTACTTC. It translates to CASSPTGKRGYF.

The V call is TRBV5-1, the J call TRBJ2-7; 9 bases map to TRBD1. This CDR3 contains 13 residues. Trimming removed 5 bases from V and 4 bases from J; junction bases left unmatched: 4. The germline gives CDR1 SGHRS, CDR2 YFSETQ. The CDR3, as DNA: TGCGCCAGCAGACAGGGGGCGAGGTACGAGCAGTACTTC. Translation gives CASRQGARYEQYF.

The chain combines TRBV7-2 with TRBJ1-2; 10 nucleotides agree with TRBD1. The germline V gene has CDR1 SGHTA and CDR2 FQGNSA. V lost 5 bases and J lost 7; bases outside the gene matches: 10. The CDR3 is 15 residues long. The CDR3 is CASSPKTGGVGGYTF. CDR3 coding DNA: TGTGCCAGCAGCCCCAAGACAGGGGGCGTCGGTGGCTACACCTTC.

The sample holds many counts of this clonotype. The chain carries TRBV9 and TRBJ1-2, with D unresolved. Trimming took off 2 bases at V and 2 bases at J, with 10 bases between the two ends. Germline V CDR1 and CDR2: SGDLS, YYNGEE. This CDR3 comprises 14 residues. In DNA, the CDR3 is TGTGCCAGCAGCGTTCAAACGGGGAACTATGGCTACACCTTC. Protein product: CASSVQTGNYGYTF.

V is TRBV20-1 and J is TRBJ1-6; a possible D gene is TRBD1 (6 bases). CDR1 DFQATT and CDR2 SNEGSKA come from the germline V gene (reference sequence). V dropped 1 base and J dropped 6 bases, with 13 bases sitting between them. This CDR3 region has 15 residues. CDR3 sequence reads: CSARVGQGINSPLHF. The CDR3 DNA reads as TGCAGTGCTAGAGTGGGGCAGGGGATTAATTCACCCCTCCACTTT.

The CDR3 DNA reads as TGTGCCAGCAGCTTAGGGGTGCACCCCGCAGATACGCAGTATTTT. This translates into CASSLGVHPADTQYF. The chain has TRBV7-6 and TRBJ2-3, with D unclear. Trimming stripped 1 base from V and 4 bases from J, with 12 bases between. The germline V gene encodes CDR1 SGHVS and CDR2 FNYEAQ. The CDR3 is made up of 15 amino acids.

The chain recombines TRBV20-1 with TRBJ2-4; 7 bases fit TRBD1. Germline V gene sequence: CDR1 DFQATT, CDR2 SNEGSKA (reference sequence). This CDR3 region has 14 residues. V was clipped by 1 base and J by 9 bases; unmatched bases: 9. CDR3 in amino acids: CSARGERGLGIQYF. The CDR3, as DNA: TGCAGTGCTAGAGGGGAGAGGGGGCTCGGCATTCAGTACTTC.

This clonotype was detected many times. This sequence joins TRBV12-3 or TRBV12-4 and TRBJ1-4; 9 nucleotides align to TRBD1. V lost 6 bases to trimming and J lost 7 bases; unmatched junction nucleotides: 9. The CDR3 contains 15 residues. Written as DNA, the CDR3 is TGTGCCAGCAGACGCTCCGGGACAGGGAGTGAAAAACTGTTTTTT. Its translation: CASRRSGTGSEKLFF.

This clonotype was observed a handful of times. The chain uses TRBV4-1 and TRBJ2-2, with a possible D match to TRBD2 (6 bases). Germline CDR1 is MGHRA and CDR2 is YSYEKL. Trimming removed 10 bases at V and 1 base at J, with 19 bases between. The CDR3 covers 16 residues. The CDR3 reads CATSNPGRGNTGELFF. Here the CDR3 DNA reads TGCGCCACCTCCAACCCCGGGAGAGGGAACACCGGGGAGCTGTTTTTT.

On this clonotype: One end of the junction does not line up with germline, which may come from a read error. J is TRBJ2-5 and V is TRBV10-3; 7 bases map to TRBD2. The CDR3 totals 15 residues. Germline-derived CDR1 and CDR2 are ENHRY and SYGVKD. The CDR3 loop reads CATSTAGVYQGTQYF. The CDR3 DNA is TGTGCCACCAGTACGGCGGGAGTCTATCAGGGGACCCAGTACTTC.